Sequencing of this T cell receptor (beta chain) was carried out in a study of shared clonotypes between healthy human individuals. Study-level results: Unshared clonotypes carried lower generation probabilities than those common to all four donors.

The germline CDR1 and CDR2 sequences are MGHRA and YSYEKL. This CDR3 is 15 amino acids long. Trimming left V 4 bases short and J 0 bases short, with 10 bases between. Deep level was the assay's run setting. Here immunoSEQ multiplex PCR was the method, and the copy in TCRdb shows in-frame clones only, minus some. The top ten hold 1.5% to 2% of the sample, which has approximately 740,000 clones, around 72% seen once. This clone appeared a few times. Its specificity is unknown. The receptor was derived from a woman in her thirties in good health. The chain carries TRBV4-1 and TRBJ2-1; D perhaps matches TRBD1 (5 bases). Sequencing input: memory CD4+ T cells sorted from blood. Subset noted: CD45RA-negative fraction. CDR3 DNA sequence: TGCGCCAGCAGCCTACCAGGGTTCTCCTACAATGAGCAGTTCTTC. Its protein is CASSLPGFSYNEQFF.